These T cell receptor beta chains were read from a single sample in a study of cytomegalovirus exposure and HLA in healthy donors. Assay used: immunoSEQ multiplex PCR; TCRdb lists only in-frame clones, some missing. The data show 100,000 to 150,000 clones, 75% to 85% seen once. Sequenced: PBMCs. These receptors were collected from a man aged 50-60 years in good health and CMV-seronegative. Each CDR3 is given with its conserved first and last residue. The order of the fields is J gene, D gene, clone size, V gene, CDR3 protein, CDR3 DNA. The D gene is left open where the match is weak. Size tells how often a clone was seen (once, few, many) or the class of an expanded clone, and some rows leave it out.

>TRBJ1-5|-|-|TRBV7-8
CASSLDGRGQPQHF
TGTGCCAGCAGCTTAGACGGCAGGGGTCAGCCCCAGCATTTT
>TRBJ1-1|-|-|TRBV5-5
CASSLEYGAKAEAFF
TGTGCCAGCAGCTTGGAGTATGGGGCCAAGGCTGAAGCTTTCTTT
>TRBJ1-1|-|-|TRBV7-3
CASSLWQNTEAFF
TGTGCCAGCAGCTTATGGCAGAACACTGAAGCTTTCTTT
>TRBJ1-2|TRBD1|-|TRBV5-5
CASRPGQGTFGYTF
TGTGCCAGCCGCCCGGGACAGGGTACGTTTGGCTACACCTTC
>TRBJ2-7|-|-|TRBV19
CASSAGYEQYF
TGTGCCAGTAGTGCAGGCTACGAGCAGTACTTC
>TRBJ1-6|-|-|TRBV5-1
CASSLAGSSYNSPLHF
TGCGCCAGCAGCTTGGCGGGGAGCTCCTATAATTCACCCCTCCACTTT
>TRBJ2-3|-|-|TRBV6-1
CASSEGWPPTDTQYF
TGTGCCAGCAGTGAAGGCTGGCCACCCACAGATACGCAGTATTTT
>TRBJ2-3|TRBD2|-|TRBV28
CASSLYGGGASDTQYF
TGTGCCAGCAGTTTATACGGCGGGGGGGCCTCAGATACGCAGTATTTT
>TRBJ1-3|-|-|TRBV4-1
CASSSTVGSSGNTIYF
TGCGCCAGCAGCTCCACCGTAGGGAGCTCTGGAAACACCATATATTTT
>TRBJ1-1|TRBD1|-|TRBV29-1
CSFGTGATEAFF
TGCAGCTTCGGGACAGGGGCCACTGAAGCTTTCTTT
>TRBJ2-7|TRBD2|-|TRBV7-2
CASSWPISGGAHEQYF
TGTGCCAGCAGCTGGCCAATTAGCGGGGGGGCCCACGAGCAGTACTTC
>TRBJ1-1|-|-|TRBV7-9
CASSLAVLLSENTEAFF
TGTGCCAGCAGCTTAGCGGTTCTTTTGTCAGAGAACACTGAAGCTTTCTTT
>TRBJ2-7|-|-|TRBV6-5
CASLGGPLSSEQYF
TGTGCCAGCCTCGGCGGCCCCCTCTCAAGCGAGCAGTACTTC
>TRBJ1-4|-|-|TRBV7-2
CASSRGPATNEKLFF
TGTGCCAGCAGCCGAGGGCCCGCAACTAATGAAAAACTGTTTTTT
>TRBJ1-5|-|-|TRBV2
CASSDGERSQPQHF
TGTGCCAGCAGTGACGGGGAACGAAGTCAGCCCCAGCATTTT
>TRBJ2-7|-|-|TRBV10-2
CASSEGLGGYYEQYF
TGCGCCAGCAGTGAGGGACTAGGGGGTTATTACGAGCAGTACTTC
>TRBJ2-2|-|-|TRBV19
CASSIGHSSTGELFF
TGTGCCAGTAGTATAGGGCATTCTTCCACCGGGGAGCTGTTTTTT
>TRBJ1-1|TRBD1|-|TRBV15
CATSIQGVTEAFF
TGTGCCACCAGCATACAGGGGGTCACTGAAGCTTTCTTT
>TRBJ2-7|TRBD1|-|TRBV7-9
CASSLRTGGPSYSYEQYF
TGTGCCAGCAGCTTAAGGACAGGGGGTCCCTCCTACTCCTACGAGCAGTACTTC
>TRBJ1-5|TRBD1|few|TRBV5-6
CASSRQGARNQPQHF
TGTGCCAGCAGCCGACAGGGGGCCCGCAATCAGCCCCAGCATTTT
>TRBJ1-2|TRBD1|-|TRBV4-1
CASSQQFRDSSYGYTF
TGCGCCAGCAGCCAACAATTTAGGGACAGCTCGTATGGCTACACCTTC
>TRBJ2-2|TRBD2|-|TRBV7-9
CASSSGTSGATGELFF
TGTGCCAGCAGCTCCGGGACTAGCGGGGCCACCGGGGAGCTGTTTTTT
>TRBJ1-3|-|-|TRBV21-1
CASSLSDRNTIYF
TGTGCCAGCAGCCTTAGCGACAGAAACACCATATATTTT
>TRBJ2-2|-|-|TRBV7-6
CASREMGVSFGELFF
TGTGCCAGCAGGGAAATGGGAGTGAGCTTCGGGGAGCTGTTTTTT
>TRBJ1-1|TRBD1|-|TRBV15
CATSRAGQGATEAFF
TGTGCCACCAGCAGAGCGGGACAGGGAGCCACTGAAGCTTTCTTT
>TRBJ1-1|-|-|TRBV2
CASSPIKQGNTEAFF
TGTGCCAGCAGCCCAATTAAACAGGGGAACACTGAAGCTTTCTTT
>TRBJ2-3|TRBD2|few|TRBV4-3
CASSQERGITDTQYF
TGCGCCAGCAGCCAAGAGCGGGGGATCACAGATACGCAGTATTTT
>TRBJ1-4|TRBD1|-|TRBV7-2
CASSFESGQGETTNEKLFF
TGTGCCAGCAGTTTCGAATCGGGACAGGGGGAAACAACTAATGAAAAACTGTTTTTT